The source of this TCR beta chain is a study of cytomegalovirus exposure and HLA in healthy donors. Study conclusions and caveats: Several of the most significant clusters were apparently associated with common viral pathogens in a later analysis.

Researchers ran the PCR with 60 Vbeta and 13 Jbeta primers. The protocol was immunoSEQ multiplex PCR, while the TCRdb copy is restricted to in-frame clones and leaves out a portion. Seen here are approximately 180,000 clones, over 9.5% observed once, and the top ten hold 7.8%. With respect to this clone: What it binds is not known.

Despite likely unrecorded immune exposures, the donors were nominally healthy at the time of sampling. Germline V CDR1 and CDR2: SGHRS, YFSETQ. This CDR3 is built from 15 residues. Trimming took off 4 bases at V and 7 bases at J, with 17 bases between the two ends. This sequence originates from a man between 45 and 60 years old in good health and CMV-seropositive. Sequencing input: PBMCs. The chain uses TRBV5-1 and TRBJ2-2; TRBD2 is a possible D gene (5 bases). CDR3 in amino acids: CASSKEKGSGGELFF. The CDR3 DNA sequence: TGCGCCAGCAGCAAGGAAAAAGGGAGTGGCGGGGAGCTGTTTTTT.